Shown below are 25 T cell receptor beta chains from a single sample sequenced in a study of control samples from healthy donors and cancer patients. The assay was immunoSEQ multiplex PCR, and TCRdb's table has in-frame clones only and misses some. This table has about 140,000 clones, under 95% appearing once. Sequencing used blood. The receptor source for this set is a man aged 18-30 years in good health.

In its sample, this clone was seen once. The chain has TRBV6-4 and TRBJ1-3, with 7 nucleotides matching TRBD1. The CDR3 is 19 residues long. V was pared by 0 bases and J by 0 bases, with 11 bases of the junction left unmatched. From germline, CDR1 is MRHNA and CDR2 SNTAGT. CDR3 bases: TGTGCCAGCAGTGACTCAAAGGGGGCTCCTCAGAGCTCTGGAAACACCATATATTTT. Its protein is CASSDSKGAPQSSGNTIYF.

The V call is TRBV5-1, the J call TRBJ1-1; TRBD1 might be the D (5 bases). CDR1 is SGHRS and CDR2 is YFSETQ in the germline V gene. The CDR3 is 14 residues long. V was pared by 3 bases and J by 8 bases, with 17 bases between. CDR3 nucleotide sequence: TGCGCCAGCAGCTCGACGGGACTCGCTGCAGAAGCTTTCTTT. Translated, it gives CASSSTGLAAEAFF. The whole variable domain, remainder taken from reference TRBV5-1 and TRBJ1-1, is KAGVTQTPRYLIKTRGQQVTLSCSPISGHRSVSWYQQTPGQGLQFLFEYFSETQRNKGNFPGRFSGRQFSNSRSEMNVSTLELGDSALYLCASSSTGLAAEAFFGQGTRLTVV.

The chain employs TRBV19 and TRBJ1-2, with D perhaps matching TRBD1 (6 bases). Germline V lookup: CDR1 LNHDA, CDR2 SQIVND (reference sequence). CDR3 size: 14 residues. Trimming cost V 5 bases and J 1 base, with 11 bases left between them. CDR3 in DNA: TGTGCCAGTAGTGGCCAGGGGTATAACTATGGCTACACCTTC. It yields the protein CASSGQGYNYGYTF.

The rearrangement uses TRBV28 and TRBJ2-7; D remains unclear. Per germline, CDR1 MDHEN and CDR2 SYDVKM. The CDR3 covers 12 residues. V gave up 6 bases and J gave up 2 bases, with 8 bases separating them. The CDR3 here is CASSSLPYEQYF. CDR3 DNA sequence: TGTGCCAGCAGCTCCCTTCCCTACGAGCAGTACTTC.

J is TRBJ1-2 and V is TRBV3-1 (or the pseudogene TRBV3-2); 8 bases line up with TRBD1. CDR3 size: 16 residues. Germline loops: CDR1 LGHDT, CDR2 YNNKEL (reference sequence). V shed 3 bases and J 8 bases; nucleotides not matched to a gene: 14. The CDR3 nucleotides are TGTGCCAGCAGCCACCCCAGGACGCGGACAGGGTGGGGCTACACCTTC. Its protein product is CASSHPRTRTGWGYTF.

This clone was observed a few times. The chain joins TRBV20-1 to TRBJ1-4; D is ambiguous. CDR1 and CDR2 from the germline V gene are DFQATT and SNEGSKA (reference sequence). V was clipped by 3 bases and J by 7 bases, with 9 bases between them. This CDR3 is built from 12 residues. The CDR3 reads CSASYSGEKLFF. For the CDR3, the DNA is TGCAGTGCTAGTTACTCGGGTGAAAAACTGTTTTTT.

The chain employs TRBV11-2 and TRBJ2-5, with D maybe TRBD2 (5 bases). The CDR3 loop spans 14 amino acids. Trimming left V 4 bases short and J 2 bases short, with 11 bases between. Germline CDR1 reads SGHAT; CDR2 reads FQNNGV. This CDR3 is CASSWSGEQETQYF. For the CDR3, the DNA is TGTGCCAGCAGCTGGAGCGGAGAACAAGAGACCCAGTACTTC.

CDR3 sequence: CASSKDRANYGYTF. Written as DNA, the CDR3 is TGTGCCAGTAGTAAGGACAGGGCTAACTATGGCTACACCTTC. V is TRBV19 and J is TRBJ1-2; 8 positions agree with TRBD1. This CDR3 has 14 residues. Trimming took 4 bases from V and 0 from J; bases not matched to a gene: 1. The germline CDR1 and CDR2 sequences are LNHDA and SQIVND (reference sequence).

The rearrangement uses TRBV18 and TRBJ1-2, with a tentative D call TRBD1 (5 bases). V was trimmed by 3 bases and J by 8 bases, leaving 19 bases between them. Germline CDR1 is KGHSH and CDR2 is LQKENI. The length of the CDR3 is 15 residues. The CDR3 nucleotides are TGTGCCAGCTCACCGACAGACAGCAGGAGGGACGGCTACACCTTC. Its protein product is CASSPTDSRRDGYTF. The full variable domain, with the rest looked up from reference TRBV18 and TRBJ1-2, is NAGVMQNPRHLVRRRGQEARLRCSPMKGHSHVYWYRQLPEEGLKFMVYLQKENIIDESGMPKERFSAEFPKEGPSILRIQQVVRGDSAAYFCASSPTDSRRDGYTFGSGTRLTVV.

CDR3 loop: CASSLDITSDTQYF. The DNA for the CDR3 is TGTGCCAGCAGCTTAGACATAACATCAGATACGCAGTATTTT. V usage is TRBV7-3 and J usage is TRBJ2-3; unclear D gene. The CDR3 loop spans 14 amino acids. Looked up from germline, CDR1 is SGHTA and CDR2 is FQGTGA. V lost 2 bases and J 4 bases, leaving 10 bases between the germline ends.

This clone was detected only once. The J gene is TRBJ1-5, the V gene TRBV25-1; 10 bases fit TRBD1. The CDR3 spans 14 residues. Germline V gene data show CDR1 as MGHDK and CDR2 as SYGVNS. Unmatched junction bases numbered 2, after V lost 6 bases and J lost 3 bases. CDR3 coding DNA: TGTGCCAGCAGGGACAGGGGGTACAATCAGCCCCAGCATTTT. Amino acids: CASRDRGYNQPQHF.

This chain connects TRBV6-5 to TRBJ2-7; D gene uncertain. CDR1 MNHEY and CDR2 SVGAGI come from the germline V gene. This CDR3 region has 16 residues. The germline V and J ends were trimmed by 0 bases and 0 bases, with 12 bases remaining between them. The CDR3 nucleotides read TGTGCCAGCAGTTACTCGCGGACGTCGAGCTCCTACGAGCAGTACTTC. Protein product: CASSYSRTSSSYEQYF.

CDR3 residues: CASSYGGGKETQYF. The CDR3 DNA reads as TGTGCCAGCAGTTACGGAGGGGGAAAAGAGACCCAGTACTTC. V gene TRBV6-5 combines with J gene TRBJ2-5; D may correspond to TRBD1 or TRBD2 (6 bases each). CDR1 is MNHEY, CDR2 SVGAGI, per germline. The CDR3 totals 14 residues. Trimming took off 2 bases at V and 3 bases at J, with 10 bases between the two ends.

The CDR3 sequence is CAWSVGRGAQPQHF. The CDR3 DNA is TGTGCCTGGAGTGTGGGGCGGGGGGCTCAGCCCCAGCATTTT. The chain employs TRBV30 and TRBJ1-5; D might be TRBD1 (6 bases). Germline lookup yields CDR1 GTSNPN and CDR2 SVGIG (reference sequence). V was cut by 0 bases and J by 6 bases, with 12 bases left in between. This CDR3 has 14 residues. Full variable domain (outside the CDR3, taken from reference TRBV30 and TRBJ1-5): SQTIHQWPATLVQPVGSPLSLECTVEGTSNPNLYWYRQAAGRGLQLLFYSVGIGQISSEVPQNLSASRPQDRQFILSSKKLLLSDSGFYLCAWSVGRGAQPQHFGDGTRLSIL.

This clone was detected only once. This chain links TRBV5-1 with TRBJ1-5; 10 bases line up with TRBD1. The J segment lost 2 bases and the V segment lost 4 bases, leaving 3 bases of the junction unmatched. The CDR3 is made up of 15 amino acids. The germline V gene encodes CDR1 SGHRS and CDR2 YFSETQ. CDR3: CASSTGTGGNQPQHF. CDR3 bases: TGCGCCAGCAGCACAGGGACAGGGGGCAATCAGCCCCAGCATTTT.

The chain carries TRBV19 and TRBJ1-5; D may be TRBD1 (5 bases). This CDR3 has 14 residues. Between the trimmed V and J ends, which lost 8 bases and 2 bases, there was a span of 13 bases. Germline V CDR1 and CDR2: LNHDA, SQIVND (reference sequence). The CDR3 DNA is TGTGCCAGTTTCAGCGGGGGACGCAATCAGCCCCAGCATTTT. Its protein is CASFSGGRNQPQHF.

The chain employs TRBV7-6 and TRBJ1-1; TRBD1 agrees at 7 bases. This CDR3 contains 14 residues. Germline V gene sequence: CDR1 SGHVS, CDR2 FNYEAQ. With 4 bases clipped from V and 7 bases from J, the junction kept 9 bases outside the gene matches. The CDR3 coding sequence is TGTGCCAGCAGCTCCCGACGCGACAGGGATGAAGCTTTCTTT. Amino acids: CASSSRRDRDEAFF. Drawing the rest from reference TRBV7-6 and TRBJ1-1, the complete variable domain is GAGVSQSPRYKVTKRGQDVALRCDPISGHVSLYWYRQALGQGPEFLTYFNYEAQQDKSGLPNDRFSAERPEGSISTLTIQRTEQRDSAMYRCASSSRRDRDEAFFGQGTRLTVV.

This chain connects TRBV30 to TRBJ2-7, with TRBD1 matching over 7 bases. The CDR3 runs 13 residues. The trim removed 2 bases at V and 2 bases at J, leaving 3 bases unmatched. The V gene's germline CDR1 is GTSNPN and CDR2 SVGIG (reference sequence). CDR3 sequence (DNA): TGTGCCTGGAGTCCAGGGGGTCCCTACGAGCAGTACTTC. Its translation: CAWSPGGPYEQYF. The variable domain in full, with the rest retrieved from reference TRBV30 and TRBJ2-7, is SQTIHQWPATLVQPVGSPLSLECTVEGTSNPNLYWYRQAAGRGLQLLFYSVGIGQISSEVPQNLSASRPQDRQFILSSKKLLLSDSGFYLCAWSPGGPYEQYFGPGTRLTVT.

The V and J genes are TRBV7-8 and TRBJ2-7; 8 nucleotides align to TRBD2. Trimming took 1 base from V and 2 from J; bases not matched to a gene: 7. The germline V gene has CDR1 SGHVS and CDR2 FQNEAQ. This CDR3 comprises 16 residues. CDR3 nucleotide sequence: TGTGCCAGCAGCTTAGATGCGGGGGGAAGACCCTACGAGCAGTACTTC. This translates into CASSLDAGGRPYEQYF.

CDR3 coding DNA: TGTGCCAGCAGCTTAACGACTAGCGGGGTTCCCACCGGGGAGCTGTTTTTT. Translated, it gives CASSLTTSGVPTGELFF. This chain joins TRBV7-3 and TRBJ2-2; 11 positions agree with TRBD2. CDR3 size: 17 residues. Germline CDR1 and CDR2: SGHTA and FQGTGA. The junction had 4 bases not matched to a gene; V was cut back by 0 bases and J by 4 bases.

This CDR3 is CASSKGHDSAAQYF. CDR3 in DNA: TGTGCCAGCAGCAAAGGGCACGATTCGGCTGCGCAGTACTTC. The rearrangement joins TRBV21-1 to TRBJ2-7. TRBV21-1 is listed as a pseudogene. The CDR3 has 14 amino acids.

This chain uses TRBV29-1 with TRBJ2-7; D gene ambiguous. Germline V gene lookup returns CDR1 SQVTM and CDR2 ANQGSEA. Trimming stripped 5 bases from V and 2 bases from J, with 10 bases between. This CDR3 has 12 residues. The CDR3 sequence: CSVRDPAYEQYF. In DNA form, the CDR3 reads TGCAGCGTTAGGGATCCAGCCTACGAGCAGTACTTC.

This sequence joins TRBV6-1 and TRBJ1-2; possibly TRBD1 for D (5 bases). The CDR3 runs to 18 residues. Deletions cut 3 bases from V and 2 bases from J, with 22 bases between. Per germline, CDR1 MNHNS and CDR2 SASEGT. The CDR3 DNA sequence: TGTGCCAGCAGTGATACCCTCACAGGAACCCGAGGGAACTATGGCTACACCTTC. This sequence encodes CASSDTLTGTRGNYGYTF.

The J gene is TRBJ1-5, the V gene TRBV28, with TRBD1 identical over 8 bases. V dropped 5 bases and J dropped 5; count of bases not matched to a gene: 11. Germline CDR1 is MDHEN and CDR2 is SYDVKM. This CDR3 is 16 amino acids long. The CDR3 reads CASSRRDRQFDQPQHF. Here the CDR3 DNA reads TGTGCCAGCAGTAGAAGGGACAGGCAATTTGATCAGCCCCAGCATTTT.

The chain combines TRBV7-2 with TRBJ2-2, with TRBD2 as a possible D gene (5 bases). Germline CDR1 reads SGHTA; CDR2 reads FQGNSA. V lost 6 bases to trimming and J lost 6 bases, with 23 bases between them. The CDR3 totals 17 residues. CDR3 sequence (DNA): TGTGCCAGCAGAATTGACCGGGAAGGATTTCGGGCCGGGGAGCTGTTTTTT. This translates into CASRIDREGFRAGELFF.